The T cell receptor beta chain described here comes from a study of identical twins. Whole-study results and caveats: Alpha sequences that were out-of-frame and twin-shared showed an excess of low generation probability.

The CDR3 is made up of 17 amino acids. The junction had 9 bases not matched to a gene; V was cut back by 4 bases and J by 4 bases. The V gene's germline CDR1 is SNHLY and CDR2 FYNNEI. Each cDNA held unique molecular identifiers, and template switching gave it a universal primer site. TCRdb independently ran MiXCR on the 5' RACE reads; one entry per CDR3 protein. The sample records 460,000 or so distinct CDR3 sequences, approximately 14% being singletons. A few counts support this clonotype. Its antigen remains unidentified. Another study also made use of these data, one on yellow fever vaccine responses in identical twins.

This clonotype was obtained from a woman aged 18-35 years in good health. This chain links TRBV2 with TRBJ2-1; 11 bases fit TRBD2. Specimen: CD4+ T cells sorted from blood. In DNA, the CDR3 is TGTGCCAGCAGTGGATCAGTAGCGGGGGGGATTTACAATGAGCAGTTCTTC. This translates into CASSGSVAGGIYNEQFF.